This TCR beta chain was obtained from a study of PD-L1 blockade in urothelial cancer. On the study more broadly: Atezolizumab therapy began for patients in 2014, dosed at 1,200 mg intravenously every 3 weeks. The median T cell count in blood samples was 140,000 to 150,000.

Measured with immunoSEQ multiplex PCR; TCRdb has only the in-frame clones, and not every one. The repertoire holds around 30,000 clones, with roughly 80% as singletons. Time point noted: peripheral blood 6 weeks after treatment start. Patients in the study were battling locally advanced or metastatic urothelial carcinoma. The CDR3 runs to 15 residues. Trimming left V 3 bases short and J 0 bases short, with 14 bases between. CDR1 is GTSNPN and CDR2 is SVGIG in the germline V gene (reference sequence). This chain links TRBV30 with TRBJ1-1; D is undetermined. The source material was PBMCs, sampled around atezolizumab (anti-PD-L1) treatment. The receptor comes from a man in his 70s with urothelial cancer. CDR3: CAWRKPRILNTEAFF. The CDR3 bases are TGTGCCTGGAGGAAACCCAGGATCCTGAACACTGAAGCTTTCTTT. The full variable domain, in which reference TRBV30 and TRBJ1-1 provide the parts outside the CDR3, is SQTIHQWPATLVQPVGSPLSLECTVEGTSNPNLYWYRQAAGRGLQLLFYSVGIGQISSEVPQNLSASRPQDRQFILSSKKLLLSDSGFYLCAWRKPRILNTEAFFGQGTRLTVV.